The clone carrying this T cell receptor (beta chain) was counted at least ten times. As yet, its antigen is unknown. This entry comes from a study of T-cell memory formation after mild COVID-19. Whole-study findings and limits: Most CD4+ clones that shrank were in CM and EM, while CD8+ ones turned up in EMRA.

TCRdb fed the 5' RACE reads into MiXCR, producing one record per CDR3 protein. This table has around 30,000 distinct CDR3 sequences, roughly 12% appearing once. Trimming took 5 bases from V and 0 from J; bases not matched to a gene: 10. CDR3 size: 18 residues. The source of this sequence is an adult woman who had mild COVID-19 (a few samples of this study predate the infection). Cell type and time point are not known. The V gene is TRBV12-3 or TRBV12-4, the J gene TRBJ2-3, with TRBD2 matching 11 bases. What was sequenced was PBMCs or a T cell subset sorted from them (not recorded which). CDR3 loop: CASSPRGSGRASTDTQYF. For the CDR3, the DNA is TGTGCCAGCAGTCCCCGGGGTAGCGGGAGGGCTAGCACAGATACGCAGTATTTT.